What follows are 8 T cell receptor beta chains derived from one specimen sequenced in a study of control samples from healthy donors and cancer patients. The data were produced by immunoSEQ multiplex PCR, yet TCRdb's version contains in-frame clones alone and is incomplete. The sample yields some 120,000 clones, approximately 90% seen once. The specimen sequenced was blood. The receptors derive from a woman between 65 and 79 years old in good health.

The chain couples TRBV18 to TRBJ2-7; TRBD2 might be the D (6 bases). Looked up from germline, CDR1 is KGHSH and CDR2 is LQKENI. The germline V and J ends were trimmed by 4 bases and 2 bases, with 12 bases remaining between them. The CDR3 length is 14 residues. CDR3 DNA sequence: TGTGCCAGCTCACGTGGACTAACTACCTACGAGCAGTACTTC. This translates into CASSRGLTTYEQYF.

The rearrangement uses TRBV29-1 and TRBJ1-2; perhaps TRBD1 as D (6 bases). Trimming stripped 7 bases from V and 7 bases from J, with 19 bases between. This CDR3 contains 13 residues. The germline CDR1 and CDR2 sequences are SQVTM and ANQGSEA. CDR3 amino acids: CSALKGEMGGYTF. The CDR3 region has the DNA TGCAGCGCCCTCAAGGGGGAGATGGGTGGCTACACCTTC.

In DNA, the CDR3 is TGTGCCAGTAGTATACAGGGCGTTGAGACCCAGTACTTC. It translates to CASSIQGVETQYF. This chain links TRBV19 with TRBJ2-5; possibly TRBD1 for D (5 bases). From germline, CDR1 is LNHDA and CDR2 SQIVND (reference sequence). The ends were cut back, 2 bases at V and 5 bases at J, with 9 bases in the middle. This CDR3 contains 13 residues.

V usage is TRBV6-5 and J usage is TRBJ2-3; 8 bases align to TRBD2. This CDR3 contains 14 residues. V shed 6 bases, J shed 5 bases, and the junction held 7 bases outside the gene matches. CDR1 and CDR2 (germline): MNHEY, SVGAGI. CDR3 protein: CASRTGGAGDTQYF. The CDR3, as DNA: TGTGCCAGCAGGACCGGGGGGGCGGGAGATACGCAGTATTTT.

Remarks on this clone: Other nucleotide sequences in the sample specify the same CDR3. The J gene is TRBJ1-1, the V gene TRBV6-5; perhaps TRBD1 as D (5 bases). The CDR3 loop spans 12 amino acids. V was cut by 5 bases and J by 5 bases, with 9 bases left in between. Germline CDR1 and CDR2: MNHEY and SVGAGI. This chain's CDR3 is CASSTGGTEAFF. In DNA, the CDR3 is TGTGCCAGCAGTACTGGGGGTACTGAAGCTTTCTTT.

This clone was found once. The gene calls are TRBV9 and TRBJ1-2; 7 positions agree with TRBD1. Germline CDR1 SGDLS, CDR2 YYNGEE. The CDR3 loop spans 13 amino acids. V lost 5 bases, J lost 2 bases, and 3 bases stayed unmatched. The CDR3, as DNA: TGTGCCAGCAGGGGGGACAGAAACTATGGCTACACCTTC. Translating gives CASRGDRNYGYTF.

The DNA for the CDR3 is TGTGCCAGCAGCCCTTCGTGGGCGGGGGACAATGAGCAGTTCTTC. Protein product: CASSPSWAGDNEQFF. This chain uses TRBV14 with TRBJ2-1; 7 bases are a match to TRBD2. Germline CDR1 reads SGHDN; CDR2 reads FVKESK. CDR3 length equals 15 residues. Unmatched junction bases numbered 8, after V lost 4 bases and J lost 5 bases.

This clone was found once. The V and J genes are TRBV11-1 and TRBJ2-5, with D perhaps TRBD2 (6 bases). Trimming took 3 bases from V and 4 from J, leaving 12 bases between them. The CDR3 extends over 14 amino acids. From germline, CDR1 is SGHAT and CDR2 FQDESV (reference sequence). The CDR3 DNA is TGTGCCAGCAGCTTGACTAGTGTTGGAGAGACCCAGTACTTC. It codes for CASSLTSVGETQYF. The variable domain in full, completed from reference TRBV11-1 and TRBJ2-5, reads EAEVAQSPRYKITEKSQAVAFWCDPISGHATLYWYRQILGQGPELLVQFQDESVVDDSQLPKDRFSAERLKGVDSTLKIQPAELGDSAMYLCASSLTSVGETQYFGPGTRLLVL.